Sequencing of this T cell receptor beta chain was carried out in a study of CD8 T cells in ankylosing spondylitis. At least ten counts were recorded for this clonotype. One entry per CDR3 protein, called by TCRdb with MiXCR from the 5' RACE reads. Here the sample spans approximately 45,000 distinct CDR3 sequences, 4% being singletons. This CDR3 spans 12 amino acids. Trimming cost V 1 base and J 10 bases; bases outside gene matches: 2. The germline gives CDR1 SGDLS, CDR2 YYNGEE. The chain links TRBV9 to TRBJ1-2, with TRBD1 identical over 9 bases. The receptor was derived from a female donor with ankylosing spondylitis or in good health (not recorded which). The specimen was blood, either unsorted or a sorted T cell fraction (not recorded which). The CDR3 nucleotides read TGTGCCAGCAGCGTATGGACAGGGGACTACACCTTC. Its translation is CASSVWTGDYTF.